One and the same sample provided the 26 T cell receptor beta chains below, sequenced in a study of spatial heterogeneity in lung cancer. MiXCR, applied by TCRdb to the 5' RACE reads, yields one record per CDR3 protein. The sample has almost 75,000 distinct CDR3 sequences, roughly 14% seen once. Time point denoted: sample taken at primary tumor resection. Whole RNA from tumor, nontumor lung or frozen PBMC was sequenced unsorted. The sample consisted of PBMCs, taken at surgery. The receptors were sampled from a male donor with early-stage non-small cell lung cancer.

The chain couples TRBV6-5 to TRBJ1-2, with D unclear. Per the germline V gene, CDR1 is MNHEY and CDR2 is SVGAGI. V gave up 7 bases and J gave up 3 bases, with 21 bases separating them. The CDR3 runs to 16 residues. The CDR3 sequence: CASTPTGPGKDYGYTF. CDR3 nucleotide sequence: TGTGCCAGCACACCCACGGGTCCGGGAAAGGACTATGGCTACACCTTC.

V and J are TRBV10-3 and TRBJ2-5; TRBD2 agrees at 14 bases. The CDR3 spans 16 residues. Germline V gene data show CDR1 as ENHRY and CDR2 as SYGVKD. Trimming cost V 0 bases and J 4 bases; bases outside gene matches: 1. The CDR3 DNA sequence: TGTGCCATCAGTGAGTCGACTAGCGGGAGGGCAGAGACCCAGTACTTC. Protein: CAISESTSGRAETQYF.

This clonotype was detected only a few times. The V call is TRBV2, the J call TRBJ1-1; D is uncertain. CDR3 length: 15 amino acids. Deletions cut 0 bases from V and 4 bases from J, with 12 bases between. Germline V gives CDR1 SNHLY, CDR2 FYNNEI. The CDR3 nucleotides read TGTGCCAGCAGTGAAGCGCGGTCGGCAGGCACTGAAGCTTTCTTT. Translating gives CASSEARSAGTEAFF.

This clonotype was found many times. In nucleotides, the CDR3 is TGTGCCAGCAGCTTGGGCCCGGGGAACGACCTCTACAATGAGCAGTTCTTC. Its protein is CASSLGPGNDLYNEQFF. The rearrangement joins TRBV5-8 to TRBJ2-1; a possible D gene is TRBD2 (5 bases). Trimming pared 0 bases from V and 3 bases from J, leaving 16 bases between. Germline V CDR1 and CDR2: SGHTS, YDEGEE. This CDR3 spans 17 amino acids.

This clonotype has only a few counts. The chain uses TRBV19 and TRBJ1-1; D is uncertain. This CDR3 is 16 amino acids long. Trimming stripped 4 bases from V and 1 base from J, with 16 bases between. Germline V CDR1 and CDR2: LNHDA, SQIVND (reference sequence). CDR3 loop: CASSTVYRVSNTEAFF. DNA of the CDR3: TGTGCCAGTAGTACCGTATATAGGGTTTCGAACACTGAAGCTTTCTTT.

The chain links TRBV7-2 to TRBJ1-2; the D is unclear. The germline CDR1 and CDR2 sequences are SGHTA and FQGNSA. V was shortened by 0 bases and J by 7 bases, with 18 bases between the two germline ends. The CDR3 length is 16 residues. Here the CDR3 reads CASSLAHRMEGGGYTF. DNA for the CDR3: TGTGCCAGCAGCTTAGCCCATCGCATGGAGGGAGGTGGCTACACCTTC. The full variable domain, rest sourced from reference TRBV7-2 and TRBJ1-2, is GAGVSQSPSNKVTEKGKDVELRCDPISGHTALYWYRQSLGQGLEFLIYFQGNSAPDKSGLPSDRFSAERTGGSVSTLTIQRTQQEDSAVYLCASSLAHRMEGGGYTFGSGTRLTVV.

This clonotype has at least ten counts. This chain uses TRBV6-2 or TRBV6-3 with TRBJ2-7; no firm D call. Per the germline V gene, CDR1 is MNHEY and CDR2 is SVGEGT. The CDR3 covers 14 residues. V was shortened by 4 bases and J by 0 bases, with 10 bases between the two germline ends. The CDR3 loop reads CASSFSPVSYEQYF. Written as DNA, the CDR3 is TGTGCCAGCAGTTTCTCGCCCGTCTCCTACGAGCAGTACTTC.

Many counts were recorded for this clonotype. The gene calls are TRBV29-1 and TRBJ2-1, with D unclear. Germline V gives CDR1 SQVTM, CDR2 ANQGSEA. The CDR3 spans 11 residues. The V end was cut by 3 bases, the J end by 8 bases, with 8 bases between. The chain's CDR3 is CSVESFDEQFF. CDR3 nucleotides: TGCAGCGTTGAGTCGTTCGATGAGCAGTTCTTC.

This chain uses TRBV14 with TRBJ2-7, with TRBD2 identical over 8 bases. Germline CDR1 and CDR2: SGHDN and FVKESK. This CDR3 spans 12 amino acids. With V trimmed by 4 bases and J by 6 bases, 2 bases remained unmatched. Here the CDR3 DNA reads TGTGCCAGCAGCCCCCGGGGGGGCGAGCAGTACTTC. Translated, it gives CASSPRGGEQYF.

This clonotype was detected only a few times. V usage is TRBV7-9 and J usage is TRBJ2-6; a possible D gene is TRBD1 (5 bases). Trimming took off 6 bases at V and 0 bases at J, with 9 bases between the two ends. The germline CDR1 and CDR2 sequences are SEHNR and FQNEAQ (reference sequence). The CDR3 spans 15 residues. The CDR3 sequence: CASSSGHSGANVLTF. For the CDR3, the DNA is TGTGCCAGCAGTTCCGGACACTCTGGGGCCAACGTCCTGACTTTC.

This chain links TRBV5-1 with TRBJ2-7; 10 nucleotides agree with TRBD2. Germline V CDR1 and CDR2: SGHRS, YFSETQ. This CDR3 is 15 amino acids long. Unmatched junction bases numbered 1, after V lost 0 bases and J lost 1 base. This CDR3 reads CASSLGTSGSYEQYF. CDR3 sequence (DNA): TGCGCCAGCAGCTTGGGGACTAGCGGATCCTACGAGCAGTACTTC.

In its sample, this clonotype was seen many times. The rearrangement joins TRBV7-9 to TRBJ2-5; D might be TRBD1 (6 bases). This CDR3 has 13 residues. Trimming shortened V by 5 bases and J by 4 bases, and 11 bases separated the two germline ends. Germline lookup yields CDR1 SEHNR and CDR2 FQNEAQ (reference sequence). The CDR3 sequence is CASSDRGGETQYF. In DNA, the CDR3 is TGTGCCAGCAGCGATAGAGGGGGAGAGACCCAGTACTTC.

The chain has TRBV14 and TRBJ1-1; D gene unclear. Germline values: CDR1 SGHDN, CDR2 FVKESK. Trimming stripped 5 bases from V and 4 bases from J, with 11 bases between. The CDR3 is 13 residues long. The CDR3 region is CASSWEISTEAFF. The CDR3, as DNA: TGTGCCAGCAGCTGGGAGATATCCACTGAAGCTTTCTTT.

This clonotype has just a few counts. The V call is TRBV5-1, the J call TRBJ1-3, with a tentative D call TRBD1 (5 bases). CDR1 is SGHRS and CDR2 is YFSETQ in the germline V gene. The CDR3 has 17 residues. Trimming left V 1 base short and J 2 bases short, with 16 bases between. CDR3 protein: CASSLYRPGGTGNTIYF. The CDR3 bases are TGCGCCAGCAGCTTGTATCGTCCCGGGGGGACTGGAAACACCATATATTTT.

This chain joins TRBV7-9 and TRBJ2-7; tentatively, D is TRBD2 (5 bases). Germline values: CDR1 SEHNR, CDR2 FQNEAQ (reference sequence). The CDR3 is made up of 13 amino acids. The V end lost 1 base, the J end lost 6 bases, and 10 bases lay between the germline ends. The CDR3 loop is CASSLVSDSEQYF. The CDR3 DNA sequence: TGTGCCAGCAGCTTAGTATCGGACTCCGAGCAGTACTTC.

This clonotype was seen a handful of times. The chain recombines TRBV19 with TRBJ2-2; weak D call: TRBD2 (5 bases). CDR3 size: 14 residues. Germline CDR1 reads LNHDA; CDR2 reads SQIVND (reference sequence). The ends were cut back, 0 bases at V and 6 bases at J, with 8 bases in the middle. In nucleotides, the CDR3 is TGTGCCAGTAGTATAGATCAGAGGGCCGGGGAGCTGTTTTTT. Translating it yields CASSIDQRAGELFF.

This clonotype has more than one count but fewer than ten. The chain joins TRBV4-3 to TRBJ2-3; D may be TRBD2 (6 bases). This CDR3 is built from 15 residues. Trimming pared 3 bases from V and 5 bases from J, leaving 15 bases between. Germline values: CDR1 LGHNA, CDR2 YSLEER. The CDR3 loop is CASSQGWRAGDTQYF. The CDR3 coding sequence is TGCGCCAGCAGCCAGGGATGGAGGGCCGGAGATACGCAGTATTTT.

This clonotype has more than one count but fewer than ten. The chain couples TRBV10-3 to TRBJ2-1; 11 bases line up with TRBD2. This CDR3 has 19 amino acids. Germline CDR1 is ENHRY and CDR2 is SYGVKD. After removal of 5 bases from V and 7 bases from J, the junction contained 19 bases not matched to a gene. The CDR3 bases are TGTGCCATCAGTACCGTTCTGGAGACTAGCGGGAAATTCTGGAATGAGCAGTTCTTC. It translates to CAISTVLETSGKFWNEQFF.

V usage is TRBV2 and J usage is TRBJ2-7; 9 nucleotides align to TRBD1. Per germline, CDR1 SNHLY and CDR2 FYNNEI. The CDR3 is made up of 14 amino acids. V lost 5 bases, J lost 11 bases, and 13 bases stayed unmatched. The CDR3 loop reads CASSSRDRALRKYF. In DNA form, the CDR3 reads TGTGCCAGCAGTAGCCGGGACAGGGCCTTGAGGAAGTACTTC.

This clonotype was counted only a few times. The rearrangement uses TRBV19 and TRBJ1-6; weak D call: TRBD1 (6 bases). The V gene's germline CDR1 is LNHDA and CDR2 SQIVND (reference sequence). There are 14 residues in the CDR3. V dropped 4 bases and J dropped 7 bases, with 11 bases sitting between them. The CDR3 loop reads CASSNQDSNSPLHF. The CDR3 region has the DNA TGTGCCAGTAGTAACCAGGACAGCAATTCACCCCTCCACTTT.

This clonotype was seen repeatedly, ten times or more. J is TRBJ1-1 and V is TRBV28, with unresolved D. Germline V CDR1 and CDR2: MDHEN, SYDVKM. The CDR3 runs 14 residues. V was cut by 6 bases and J by 1 base, with 12 bases left in between. The CDR3 here is CASRKGSWNTEAFF. CDR3 nucleotides: TGTGCCAGCAGAAAAGGGAGTTGGAACACTGAAGCTTTCTTT. Supplemented by reference TRBV28 and TRBJ1-1, the full variable domain reads DVKVTQSSRYLVKRTGEKVFLECVQDMDHENMFWYRQDPGLGLRLIYFSYDVKMKEKGDIPEGYSVSREKKERFSLILESASTNQTSMYLCASRKGSWNTEAFFGQGTRLTVV.

The chain links TRBV4-3 to TRBJ2-1, with TRBD2 as a possible D gene (5 bases). CDR3 length equals 16 residues. The V gene's germline CDR1 is LGHNA and CDR2 YSLEER. The V end lost 1 base, the J end lost 5 bases, and 15 bases lay between the germline ends. The CDR3 DNA reads TGCGCCAGCAGCCAAGCCGGACTCTCGGTTAACAATGAGCAGTTCTTC. Amino acids: CASSQAGLSVNNEQFF.

This clonotype has more than one count but fewer than ten. The chain uses TRBV18 and TRBJ2-2; no firm D call. Looked up from germline, CDR1 is KGHSH and CDR2 is LQKENI. The CDR3 covers 16 residues. V was trimmed by 2 bases and J by 1 base, leaving 11 bases between them. CDR3 bases: TGTGCCAGCTCACCAAACGAGCCAGGGAACACCGGGGAGCTGTTTTTT. This sequence encodes CASSPNEPGNTGELFF.

This clonotype was picked up many times. CDR3 nucleotides: TGTGCCAGCAGGGGGACAGGGACAGCCTACGAGCAGTACTTC. Amino acid sequence: CASRGTGTAYEQYF. The gene calls are TRBV6-1 and TRBJ2-7; the match to TRBD1 covers 9 bases. Germline lookup yields CDR1 MNHNS and CDR2 SASEGT. CDR3 size: 14 residues. The trim removed 6 bases at V and 2 bases at J, leaving 5 bases unmatched.

This chain links TRBV12-3 or TRBV12-4 with TRBJ1-2, with unresolved D. The CDR3 has 13 amino acids. V dropped 1 base and J dropped 4 bases, with 7 bases sitting between them. CDR3 bases: TGTGCCAGCAGTTTAGGGGCGGGCTATGGCTACACCTTC. It specifies CASSLGAGYGYTF.

This clonotype was counted a few times. V usage is TRBV29-1 and J usage is TRBJ2-3; D remains unclear. V lost 2 bases and J 0 bases, leaving 9 bases between the germline ends. The CDR3 sequence is 14 residues long. From germline, CDR1 is SQVTM and CDR2 ANQGSEA. This CDR3 reads CSVEQAASTDTQYF. CDR3 in DNA: TGCAGCGTTGAACAGGCAGCTAGCACAGATACGCAGTATTTT.